The clone carrying this TCR beta chain was detected a few times. Its specificity is not known. Germline lookup yields CDR1 LGHNA and CDR2 YNFKEQ. This CDR3 comprises 15 residues. Germline trimming cut 1 base from V and 11 bases from J; bases unmatched to any gene: 7. The sample comes from a study of beta chain features in type 1 diabetes. Findings and limits, study-wide: Junctions at VDJ sites from type 1 diabetes patients had fewer insertions and more deletions.

Investigators reverse transcribed all isolated RNA, so they sequenced expressed TCRB transcripts. Samples of naive, central memory and regulatory T cells yielded a mean of about 3.5 million reads. TCRdb keeps only in-frame clones here, not all; method: immunoSEQ multiplex PCR. The sample consists of about 150,000 clones, over 8.5% of them appearing once. Sequencing input: central memory CD4+ T cells from blood. The rearrangement joins TRBV4-2 to TRBJ1-4, with TRBD1 identical over 10 bases. The sequence was collected from a man between 18 and 29 years old in good health. The CDR3 sequence is CASSQGGTGEYKLFF. DNA of the CDR3: TGTGCCAGCAGCCAAGGTGGGACAGGGGAGTATAAACTGTTTTTT.